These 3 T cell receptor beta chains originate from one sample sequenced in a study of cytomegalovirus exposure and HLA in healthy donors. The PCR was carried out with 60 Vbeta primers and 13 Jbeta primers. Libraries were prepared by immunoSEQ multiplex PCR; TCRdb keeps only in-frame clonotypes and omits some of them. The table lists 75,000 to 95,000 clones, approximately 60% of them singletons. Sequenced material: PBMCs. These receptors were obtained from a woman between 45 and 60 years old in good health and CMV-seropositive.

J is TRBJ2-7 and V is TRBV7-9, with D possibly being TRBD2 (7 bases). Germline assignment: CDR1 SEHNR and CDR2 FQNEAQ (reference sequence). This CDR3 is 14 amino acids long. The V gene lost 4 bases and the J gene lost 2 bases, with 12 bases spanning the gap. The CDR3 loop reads CASSSGGRPYEQYF. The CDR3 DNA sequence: TGTGCCAGCAGCTCGGGGGGCCGACCCTACGAGCAGTACTTC. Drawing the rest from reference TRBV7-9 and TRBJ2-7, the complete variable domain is DTGVSQNPRHKITKRGQNVTFRCDPISEHNRLYWYRQTLGQGPEFLTYFQNEAQLEKSRLLSDRFSAERPKGSFSTLEIQRTEQGDSAMYLCASSSGGRPYEQYFGPGTRLTVT.

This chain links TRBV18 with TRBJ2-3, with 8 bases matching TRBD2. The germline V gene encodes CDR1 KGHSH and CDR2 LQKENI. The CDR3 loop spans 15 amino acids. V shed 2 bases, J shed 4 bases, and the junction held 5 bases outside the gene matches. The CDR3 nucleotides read TGTGCCAGCTCACCAGCGGGGGGTTCCCCAGATACGCAGTATTTT. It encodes CASSPAGGSPDTQYF. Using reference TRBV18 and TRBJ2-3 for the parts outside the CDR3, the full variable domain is NAGVMQNPRHLVRRRGQEARLRCSPMKGHSHVYWYRQLPEEGLKFMVYLQKENIIDESGMPKERFSAEFPKEGPSILRIQQVVRGDSAAYFCASSPAGGSPDTQYFGPGTRLTVL.

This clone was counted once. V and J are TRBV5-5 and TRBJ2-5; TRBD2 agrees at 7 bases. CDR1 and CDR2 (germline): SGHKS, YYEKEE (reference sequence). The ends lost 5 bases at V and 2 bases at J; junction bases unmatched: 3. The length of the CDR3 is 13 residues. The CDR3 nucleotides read TGTGCCAGCAGACCGGGACTACAAGAGACCCAGTACTTC. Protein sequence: CASRPGLQETQYF.